The rows below give T cell receptor beta chains drawn from one sample of a study of T-cell memory formation after mild COVID-19. MiXCR was run by TCRdb on the 5' RACE reads, yielding one entry per CDR3 protein. The repertoire holds hundreds of thousands of distinct CDR3 sequences, with under 20% as singletons. The specimen was PBMCs or a T cell subset sorted from them (not recorded which). The source is a man younger than 35 who had mild COVID-19 (a few samples of this study predate the infection). Cell type and time point are not known. CDR3s include the opening cysteine and the closing phenylalanine or tryptophan. A D gene is named only where the DNA matches it firmly. Clone size is given for some rows only: seen once, a few or many times, or a class if the clone is expanded.

>-|many|TRBJ2-3|TRBV5-1
TGCGCCAGCAGCTTCCTAGACAGGCGGTCTAGCACAGATACGCAGTATTTT
CASSFLDRRSSTDTQYF
>-|many|TRBJ1-2|TRBV7-3
TGTGCCAGCAGCTTTTCGCGAGAGAGTGGCTACACCTTC
CASSFSRESGYTF
>-|few|TRBJ2-1|TRBV7-6
TGTGCCAGCAGCTCCGACGCTTCCTACAATGAGCAGTTCTTC
CASSSDASYNEQFF
>TRBD2|few|TRBJ2-5|TRBV4-2
TGTGCCAGCAGCCAGAGGACTAGCGGGGGGGGTGAGACCCAGTACTTC
CASSQRTSGGGETQYF
>TRBD2|-|TRBJ2-2|TRBV6-5
TGTGCCAGCAGTACTAGCGGGGTCTACACCGGGGAGCTGTTTTTT
CASSTSGVYTGELFF
>-|-|TRBJ1-3|TRBV6-6
TGTGCCAGCAGCGGCGGCCTGGGGGGAAACACCATATATTTT
CASSGGLGGNTIYF
>-|-|TRBJ2-7|TRBV7-9
TGTGCCAGCAGCTACCTAGGGGGGGGCAGTTTGTACGAGCAGTACTTC
CASSYLGGGSLYEQYF
>-|many|TRBJ1-2|TRBV7-2
TGCGCCAGCAGCTTGGCTAACTATGGCTACACCTTC
CASSLANYGYTF
>TRBD2|-|TRBJ2-5|TRBV29-1
TGCAGCTTCCAAAGCGGGGGGCTCCAAGAGACCCAGTACTTC
CSFQSGGLQETQYF
>TRBD1|many|TRBJ2-4|TRBV7-2
TGTGCCAGCAGCTTGGGACAGGAAAACATTCAGTACTTC
CASSLGQENIQYF
>TRBD2|-|TRBJ2-5|TRBV6-6
TGTGCCAGCAGCAGTGGACTAGCGGGGGCCGGGGGCCAAGAGACCCAGTACTTC
CASSSGLAGAGGQETQYF
>TRBD2|few|TRBJ2-3|TRBV7-2
TGTGCCAGCAGCTCCAGGACTAGCGGGGGAATCACAGATACGCAGTATTTT
CASSSRTSGGITDTQYF
>TRBD1|-|TRBJ1-4|TRBV4-1
TGCGCCAGCAGCCGGGGACAGGGGCGGAGTAATGAAAAACTGTTTTTT
CASSRGQGRSNEKLFF
>-|-|TRBJ2-7|TRBV7-9
TGTGCCAGCAGCTTAGTAGGATTGAGCTCCTACGAGCAGTACTTC
CASSLVGLSSYEQYF
>TRBD1|many|TRBJ2-1|TRBV6-4
TGTGCCAGCAGTGCCGGCCCGGGACAGTACAATGAGCAGTTCTTC
CASSAGPGQYNEQFF
>-|few|TRBJ1-6|TRBV5-6
TGTGCCAGCAGTGCTCATTCACCCCTCCACTTT
CASSAHSPLHF
>-|few|TRBJ2-2|TRBV14
TGTGCCAGCAGCCAAGCCTGGGGGCTAGTCACCGGGGAGCTGTTTTTT
CASSQAWGLVTGELFF
>-|-|TRBJ2-1|TRBV7-3
TGTGCCAGCAGCTTGCAGGTGGACAATGAGCAGTTCTTC
CASSLQVDNEQFF
>TRBD1|-|TRBJ2-1|TRBV5-1
TGCGCCAGCAGTGAGACAGGGCAACGGCAGTTCTTC
CASSETGQRQFF
>-|-|TRBJ2-2|TRBV18
TGTGCCAGCTCACTTCAAACCGGGGAGCTGTTTTTT
CASSLQTGELFF
>TRBD1|-|TRBJ2-1|TRBV7-2
TGTGCCAGCAGCAAGGGACAGGGAGGAGACAATGAGCAGTTCTTC
CASSKGQGGDNEQFF
>-|-|TRBJ2-6|TRBV6-5
TGTGCCAGCAGTTACGGGTCTGGGGCCAACGTCCTGACTTTC
CASSYGSGANVLTF
>-|few|TRBJ2-3|TRBV6-2/TRBV6-3
TGTGCCAGCAGAGGGGGTAGACCCAGGAGTGCGGATACGCAGTATTTT
CASRGGRPRSADTQYF
>TRBD2|-|TRBJ2-6|TRBV6-5
TGTGCCAGCAGTTACTCGTGGGGAGGGCAGTCTGGGGCCAACGTCCTGACTTTC
CASSYSWGGQSGANVLTF
>-|few|TRBJ1-6|TRBV15
TGTGCCACCAGCGGTACAGGCTCAAATTCACCCCTCCACTTT
CATSGTGSNSPLHF
>-|many|TRBJ1-4|TRBV5-1
TGCGCCAGCAGCTTGCTACCCTCAACTAATGAAAAACTGTTTTTT
CASSLLPSTNEKLFF
>TRBD1|-|TRBJ1-1|TRBV4-1
TGCGCCAGCAGCCACCTCGTCACGGGACAGGTAGGGGCTGAAGCTTTCTTT
CASSHLVTGQVGAEAFF
>-|-|TRBJ1-2|TRBV6-5
TGTGCCAGCAGCCCGCTCGGGGGTAACTATGGCTACACCTTC
CASSPLGGNYGYTF
>TRBD1|-|TRBJ2-1|TRBV12-3/TRBV12-4
TGTGCCAGCAGATCGACAGGGGGCTCCTACAATGAGCAGTTCTTC
CASRSTGGSYNEQFF
>TRBD2|-|TRBJ2-3|TRBV29-1
TGCAGCGTTGACGGGACTAGCGGGGGGCCACACACAGATACGCAGTATTTT
CSVDGTSGGPHTDTQYF